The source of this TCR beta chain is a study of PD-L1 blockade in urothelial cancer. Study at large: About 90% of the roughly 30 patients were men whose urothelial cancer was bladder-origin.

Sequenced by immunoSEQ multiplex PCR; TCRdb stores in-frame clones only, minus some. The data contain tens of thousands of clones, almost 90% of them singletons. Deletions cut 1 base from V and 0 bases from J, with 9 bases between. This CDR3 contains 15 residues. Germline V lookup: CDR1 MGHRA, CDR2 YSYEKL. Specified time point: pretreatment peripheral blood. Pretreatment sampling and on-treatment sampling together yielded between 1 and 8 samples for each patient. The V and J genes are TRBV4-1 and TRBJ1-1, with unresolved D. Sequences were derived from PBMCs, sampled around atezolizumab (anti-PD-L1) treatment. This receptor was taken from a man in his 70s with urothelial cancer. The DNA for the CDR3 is TGCGCCAGCAGCCAAGCTCAGGAAGTGAACACTGAAGCTTTCTTT. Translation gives CASSQAQEVNTEAFF.